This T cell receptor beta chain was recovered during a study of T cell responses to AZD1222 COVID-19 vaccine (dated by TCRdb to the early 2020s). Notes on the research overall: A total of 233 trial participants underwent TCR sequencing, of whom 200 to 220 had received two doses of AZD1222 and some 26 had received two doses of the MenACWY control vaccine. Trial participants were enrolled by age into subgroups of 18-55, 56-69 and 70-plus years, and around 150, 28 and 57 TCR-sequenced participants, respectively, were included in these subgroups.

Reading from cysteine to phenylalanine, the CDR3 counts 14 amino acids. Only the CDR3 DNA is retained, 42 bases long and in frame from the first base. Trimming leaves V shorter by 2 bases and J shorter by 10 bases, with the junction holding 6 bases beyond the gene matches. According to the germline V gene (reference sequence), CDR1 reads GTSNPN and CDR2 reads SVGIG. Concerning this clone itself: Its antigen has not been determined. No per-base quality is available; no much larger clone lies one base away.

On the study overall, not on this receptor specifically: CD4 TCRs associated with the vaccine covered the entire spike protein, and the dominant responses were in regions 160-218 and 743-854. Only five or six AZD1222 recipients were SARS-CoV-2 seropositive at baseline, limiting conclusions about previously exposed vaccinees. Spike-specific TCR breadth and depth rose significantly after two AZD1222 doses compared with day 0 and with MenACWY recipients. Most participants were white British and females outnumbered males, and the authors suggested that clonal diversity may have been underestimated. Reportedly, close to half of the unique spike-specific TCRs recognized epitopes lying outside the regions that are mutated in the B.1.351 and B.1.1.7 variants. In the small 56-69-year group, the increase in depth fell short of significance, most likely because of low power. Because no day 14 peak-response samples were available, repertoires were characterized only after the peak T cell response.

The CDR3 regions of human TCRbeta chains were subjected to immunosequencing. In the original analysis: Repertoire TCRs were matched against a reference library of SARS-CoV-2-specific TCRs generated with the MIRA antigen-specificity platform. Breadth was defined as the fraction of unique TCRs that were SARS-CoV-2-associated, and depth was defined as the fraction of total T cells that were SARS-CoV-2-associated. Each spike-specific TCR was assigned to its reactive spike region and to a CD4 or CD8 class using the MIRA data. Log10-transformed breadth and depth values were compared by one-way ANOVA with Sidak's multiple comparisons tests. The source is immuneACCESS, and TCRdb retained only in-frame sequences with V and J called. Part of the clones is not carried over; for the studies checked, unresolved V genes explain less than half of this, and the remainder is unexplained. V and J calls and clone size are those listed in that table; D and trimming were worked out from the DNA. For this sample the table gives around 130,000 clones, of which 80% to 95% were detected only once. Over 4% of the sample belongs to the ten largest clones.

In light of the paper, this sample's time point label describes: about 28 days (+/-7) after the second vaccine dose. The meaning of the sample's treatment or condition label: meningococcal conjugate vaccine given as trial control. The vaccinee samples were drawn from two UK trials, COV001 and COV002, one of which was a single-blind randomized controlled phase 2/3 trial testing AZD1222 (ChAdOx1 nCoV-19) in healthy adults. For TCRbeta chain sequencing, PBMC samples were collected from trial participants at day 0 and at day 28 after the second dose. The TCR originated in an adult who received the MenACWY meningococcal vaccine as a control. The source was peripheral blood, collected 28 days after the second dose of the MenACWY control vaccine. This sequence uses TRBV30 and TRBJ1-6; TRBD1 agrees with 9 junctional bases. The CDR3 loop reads CAWSLTGGGSPLHF. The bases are TGTGCCTGGAGTTTAACAGGGGGCGGGTCACCCCTCCACTTT.